Listed here are 4 T cell receptor beta chains from one sample, sequenced in a study of blood T cell repertoires in COVID-19. The method was immunoSEQ multiplex PCR; TCRdb's version includes in-frame clones alone and lacks a portion of them. The sample shows approximately 260,000 clones, more than 60% of them seen only once. The material sequenced was peripheral blood. The receptors come from a middle-aged woman with active or convalescent COVID-19.

The chain is built from TRBV10-3 and TRBJ1-1, with 10 bases aligning to TRBD1. The CDR3 has 14 residues. Germline V gene data show CDR1 as ENHRY and CDR2 as SYGVKD. V shed 9 bases and J 0 bases; nucleotides not matched to a gene: 4. This CDR3 reads CAIWDRGMNTEAFF. The CDR3 coding sequence is TGTGCCATTTGGGACAGGGGCATGAACACTGAAGCTTTCTTT.

The V call is TRBV2, the J call TRBJ1-2; 7 positions match TRBD1. The ends lost 7 bases at V and 4 bases at J; junction bases unmatched: 3. Germline V gene lookup returns CDR1 SNHLY and CDR2 FYNNEI. CDR3 size: 12 residues. This chain's CDR3 is CASKGTAYGYTF. The CDR3 DNA reads TGTGCCAGCAAGGGGACAGCCTATGGCTACACCTTC.

This rearrangement joins TRBV5-1 to TRBJ1-5; D is ambiguous. Per the germline V gene, CDR1 is SGHRS and CDR2 is YFSETQ. The CDR3 is 12 amino acids. V was cut by 6 bases and J by 8 bases, with 12 bases left in between. CDR3 loop: CASKAGRKPQHF. CDR3 DNA: TGCGCCAGCAAGGCAGGTCGGAAGCCCCAGCATTTT.

The chain's CDR3 is CASRPPEGPTEAFF. The CDR3 DNA is TGTGCCAGCAGACCTCCGGAGGGCCCCACTGAAGCTTTCTTT. This chain joins TRBV6-5 and TRBJ1-1; no clear D. Germline V gene sequence: CDR1 MNHEY, CDR2 SVGAGI. The CDR3 has 14 amino acids. V lost 6 bases, J lost 4 bases, and 15 bases lay in between.